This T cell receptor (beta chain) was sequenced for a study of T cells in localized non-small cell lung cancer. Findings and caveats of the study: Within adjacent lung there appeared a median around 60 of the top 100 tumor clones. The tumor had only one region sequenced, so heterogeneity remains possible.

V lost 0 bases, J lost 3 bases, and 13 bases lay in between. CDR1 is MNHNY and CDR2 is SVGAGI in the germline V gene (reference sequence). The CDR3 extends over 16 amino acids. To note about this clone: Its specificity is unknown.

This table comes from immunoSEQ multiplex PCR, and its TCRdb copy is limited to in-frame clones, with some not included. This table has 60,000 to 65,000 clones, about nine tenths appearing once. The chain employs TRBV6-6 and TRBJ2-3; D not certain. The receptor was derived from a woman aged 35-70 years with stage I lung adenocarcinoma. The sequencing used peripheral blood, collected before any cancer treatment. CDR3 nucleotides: TGTGCCAGCAGTTACTCGAATCCGAAGGAAACAGATACGCAGTATTTT. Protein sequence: CASSYSNPKETDTQYF.